The 26 T cell receptor beta chains below come from one sample, sequenced in a study of cytomegalovirus exposure and HLA in healthy donors. PCR was performed using 60 Vbeta and 13 Jbeta primers. TCRdb keeps only in-frame clones here, not all; method: immunoSEQ multiplex PCR. This repertoire includes more than 100,000 clones. The sample comprised PBMCs. Receptors originate from a man in his late teens or twenties in good health and CMV-seronegative.

The chain combines TRBV30 with TRBJ1-5, with TRBD1 matching over 8 bases. Judging by the DNA end, TRBJ2-3 fits better; the J call may be wrong. CDR1 is GTSNPN, CDR2 SVGIG, per germline (reference sequence). The CDR3 runs to 15 residues. The CDR3 sequence: CAWTPGGIGGQPQYF. CDR3 nucleotide sequence: TGTGCCTGGACTCCAGGGGGCATCGGAGGTCAGCCCCAGTATTTT.

The rearrangement uses TRBV12-5 and TRBJ1-5, with 10 bases identical to TRBD1. The V gene's germline CDR1 is LGHNT and CDR2 FRNRAP. The CDR3 is 13 amino acids. Losses at the gene ends were 6 bases for V and 6 bases for J; bases not matched to a gene: 2. CDR3 bases: TGTGCTAGTGGGACAGGGGGCCGTCAGCCCCAGCATTTT. Translation gives CASGTGGRQPQHF.

This chain links TRBV5-1 with TRBJ2-7, with D maybe TRBD1 (5 bases). CDR1 is SGHRS and CDR2 is YFSETQ in the germline V gene. This CDR3 has 16 amino acids. Trimming cost V 2 bases and J 6 bases, with 21 bases left between them. Written as DNA, the CDR3 is TGCGCCAGCAGCTTCACAGGCCAGGCGCCCATCACCGAGCAGTACTTC. Its protein is CASSFTGQAPITEQYF. The whole variable domain, remainder taken from reference TRBV5-1 and TRBJ2-7, is KAGVTQTPRYLIKTRGQQVTLSCSPISGHRSVSWYQQTPGQGLQFLFEYFSETQRNKGNFPGRFSGRQFSNSRSEMNVSTLELGDSALYLCASSFTGQAPITEQYFGPGTRLTVT.

The rearrangement uses TRBV27 and TRBJ2-7; TRBD2 matches at 10 bases. The CDR3 covers 14 residues. With V trimmed by 5 bases and J by 1 base, 2 bases remained unmatched. Per germline, CDR1 MNHEY and CDR2 SMNVEV (reference sequence). Here the CDR3 reads CASSVLAGSYEQYF. The CDR3 DNA is TGTGCCAGCAGTGTACTAGCGGGATCCTACGAGCAGTACTTC.

The rearrangement links TRBV13 to TRBJ1-4, with D possibly TRBD1 on 6 matching bases. Between the trimmed V and J ends, which lost 3 bases and 0 bases, there was a span of 8 bases. The CDR3 totals 15 residues. Germline V gene lookup returns CDR1 PRHDT and CDR2 FYEKMQ (reference sequence). The CDR3 is CASSLRTATNEKLFF. CDR3 in DNA: TGTGCCAGCAGCTTGAGGACAGCAACTAATGAAAAACTGTTTTTT.

The J gene is TRBJ1-2, the V gene TRBV11-2, with 7 bases that match TRBD1. The CDR3 runs 13 residues. V lost 2 bases to trimming and J lost 7 bases; unmatched junction nucleotides: 4. Germline CDR1 and CDR2: SGHAT and FQNNGV. The CDR3 protein is CASSLWAGGGYTF. The CDR3 DNA reads TGTGCCAGCAGCTTATGGGCAGGGGGTGGCTACACCTTC.

Details on this clone: The same CDR3 can be traced to other DNA sequences in this sample. The chain couples TRBV5-4 to TRBJ2-1; no clear D gene. The CDR3 runs to 16 residues. The germline gives CDR1 SGHNT, CDR2 YYREEE (reference sequence). V lost 4 bases, J lost 0 bases, and 14 bases lay in between. The CDR3 here is CASSPGGLSSYNEQFF. CDR3 nucleotides: TGTGCCAGCAGCCCCGGCGGTTTAAGCTCCTACAATGAGCAGTTCTTC.

The chain joins TRBV28 to TRBJ1-1; D is ambiguous. Deletions cut 3 bases from V and 4 bases from J, with 12 bases between. There are 14 residues in the CDR3. Germline V gene data show CDR1 as MDHEN and CDR2 as SYDVKM. As DNA, the CDR3 is TGTGCCAGCAGTTTCCGCGACTCGGGCACTGAAGCTTTCTTT. Translating gives CASSFRDSGTEAFF. Supplemented by reference TRBV28 and TRBJ1-1, the full variable domain reads DVKVTQSSRYLVKRTGEKVFLECVQDMDHENMFWYRQDPGLGLRLIYFSYDVKMKEKGDIPEGYSVSREKKERFSLILESASTNQTSMYLCASSFRDSGTEAFFGQGTRLTVV.

This chain joins TRBV6-1 and TRBJ2-3, with 9 bases aligning to TRBD2. Germline V gene sequence: CDR1 MNHNS, CDR2 SASEGT. V gave up 1 base and J gave up 1 base; unmatched junction bases: 0. The CDR3 contains 15 residues. CDR3 bases: TGTGCCAGCAGTGAAGTAGCGGGGGGCACAGATACGCAGTATTTT. Translating it yields CASSEVAGGTDTQYF.

The rearrangement links TRBV5-6 to TRBJ2-7; a possible D gene is TRBD2 (5 bases). V gave up 1 base and J gave up 2 bases, with 10 bases separating them. The CDR3 length is 14 residues. Germline CDR1 reads SGHDT; CDR2 reads YYEEEE. CDR3 DNA: TGTGCCAGCAGCTTGTGGGAGTTACCCTACGAGCAGTACTTC. Residues: CASSLWELPYEQYF.

DNA for the CDR3: TGTGCCAGCAGCTTGGTGGAGGGGGCGGGCTACACCTTC. Amino acid sequence: CASSLVEGAGYTF. This chain connects TRBV5-4 to TRBJ1-2, with 7 bases matching TRBD1. V dropped 0 bases and J dropped 8; count of bases not matched to a gene: 4. Germline CDR1 is SGHNT and CDR2 is YYREEE (reference sequence). This CDR3 region has 13 residues.

The rearrangement joins TRBV6-1 to TRBJ2-3, with TRBD1 matching over 8 bases. V lost 4 bases to trimming and J lost 4 bases; unmatched junction nucleotides: 7. CDR1 is MNHNS, CDR2 SASEGT, per germline. The CDR3 is 15 amino acids. CDR3 residues: CASSVDRGGADTQYF. Here the CDR3 DNA reads TGTGCCAGCAGTGTAGACAGGGGAGGAGCAGATACGCAGTATTTT.

The chain is built from TRBV29-1 and TRBJ2-7; 16 positions match TRBD2. The CDR3 runs to 19 residues. Germline V gene data show CDR1 as SQVTM and CDR2 as ANQGSEA. V lost 5 bases to trimming and J lost 6 bases; unmatched junction nucleotides: 19. The CDR3 DNA is TGCAGCGTTTACTCATCCCTTGGGACTAGCGGGAGGGCCCTCTCCGAGCAGTACTTC. This gives the protein CSVYSSLGTSGRALSEQYF.

The genes are TRBV9 and TRBJ2-3, with 9 nucleotides matching TRBD1. V was clipped by 4 bases and J by 0 bases; unmatched bases: 6. Germline V CDR1 and CDR2: SGDLS, YYNGEE. This CDR3 is 16 amino acids long. The CDR3 sequence is CASSIVGTGSTDTQYF. CDR3 in DNA: TGTGCCAGCAGCATCGTAGGGACAGGGAGCACAGATACGCAGTATTTT.

V and J are TRBV11-2 and TRBJ2-7; 7 bases align to TRBD2. Germline V gene lookup returns CDR1 SGHAT and CDR2 FQNNGV. V was clipped by 4 bases and J by 4 bases; unmatched bases: 7. The CDR3 is made up of 14 amino acids. The CDR3 is CASSSWTRSYEQYF. In DNA, the CDR3 is TGTGCCAGCAGCTCTTGGACTAGAAGTTACGAGCAGTACTTC. Supplemented by reference TRBV11-2 and TRBJ2-7, the full variable domain reads EAGVAQSPRYKIIEKRQSVAFWCNPISGHATLYWYQQILGQGPKLLIQFQNNGVVDDSQLPKDRFSAERLKGVDSTLKIQPAKLEDSAVYLCASSSWTRSYEQYFGPGTRLTVT.

J is TRBJ2-7 and V is TRBV5-1; a possible D gene is TRBD1 (6 bases). V was clipped by 4 bases and J by 2 bases, with 13 bases between them. CDR1 and CDR2 from the germline V gene are SGHRS and YFSETQ. The CDR3 consists of 14 residues. Written as DNA, the CDR3 is TGCGCCAGCAGCCCCAGGACAGACGCCTACGAGCAGTACTTC. Its protein product is CASSPRTDAYEQYF.

The gene calls are TRBV28 and TRBJ1-1, with a weak D call TRBD1 (6 bases). V dropped 6 bases and J dropped 4 bases, with 18 bases sitting between them. The CDR3 consists of 15 residues. The germline V gene encodes CDR1 MDHEN and CDR2 SYDVKM. CDR3 bases: TGTGCCAGCAGACCTCACAGGGCCCTCGGCACTGAAGCTTTCTTT. It translates to CASRPHRALGTEAFF.

J is TRBJ2-1 and V is TRBV5-1; D is possibly TRBD2 (5 bases). Germline CDR1 and CDR2: SGHRS and YFSETQ. V was shortened by 2 bases and J by 7 bases, with 13 bases between the two germline ends. This CDR3 is built from 14 residues. DNA of the CDR3: TGCGCCAGCAGCTTTACGGGGTCGGGAAATGAGCAGTTCTTC. It yields the protein CASSFTGSGNEQFF.

The V and J genes are TRBV27 and TRBJ1-3; a possible D gene is TRBD1 (6 bases). There are 13 residues in the CDR3. V shed 3 bases and J shed 4 bases, with 7 bases lying between them. Germline V gives CDR1 MNHEY, CDR2 SMNVEV (reference sequence). The CDR3 spells CASSFGQGNTIYF. Written as DNA, the CDR3 is TGTGCCAGCAGTTTCGGACAGGGAAACACCATATATTTT.

V is TRBV5-6 and J is TRBJ2-1; D not certain. There are 14 residues in the CDR3. V lost 1 base to trimming and J lost 5 bases, with 10 bases between them. Germline CDR1 is SGHDT and CDR2 is YYEEEE. CDR3: CASSLLASHNEQFF. CDR3 nucleotide sequence: TGTGCCAGCAGCTTGTTGGCTTCTCACAATGAGCAGTTCTTC.

V is TRBV29-1 and J is TRBJ2-2; the D is unclear. Germline V gene data show CDR1 as SQVTM and CDR2 as ANQGSEA. The CDR3 runs 12 residues. V lost 4 bases and J 3 bases, leaving 6 bases between the germline ends. CDR3 bases: TGCAGCGTTGCAGGCTACACCGGGGAGCTGTTTTTT. It codes for CSVAGYTGELFF.

The DNA for the CDR3 is TGCGCCAGCGCAAGCCGACAGGGAAACACTGAAGCTTTCTTT. Its translation: CASASRQGNTEAFF. The chain joins TRBV5-1 to TRBJ1-1; 7 bases map to TRBD1. The CDR3 contains 14 residues. From germline, CDR1 is SGHRS and CDR2 YFSETQ. The junction had 8 bases not matched to a gene; V was cut back by 7 bases and J by 2 bases.

The chain employs TRBV5-1 and TRBJ1-1; D unresolved. V was shortened by 7 bases and J by 2 bases, with 9 bases between the two germline ends. The CDR3 runs 12 residues. CDR1 and CDR2 (germline): SGHRS, YFSETQ. CDR3 in amino acids: CASGRTNTEAFF. CDR3 coding DNA: TGCGCCAGCGGGAGAACAAACACTGAAGCTTTCTTT.

V is TRBV6-5 and J is TRBJ1-2; TRBD1 agrees at 8 bases. After removal of 6 bases from V and 3 bases from J, the junction contained 9 bases not matched to a gene. The CDR3 runs to 15 residues. From germline, CDR1 is MNHEY and CDR2 SVGAGI. Here the CDR3 DNA reads TGTGCCAGCAGCCAAGGACAGGGAGCTTACTATGGCTACACCTTC. It specifies CASSQGQGAYYGYTF.

This rearrangement joins TRBV5-4 to TRBJ2-3; the match to TRBD1 covers 9 bases. Unmatched junction bases numbered 6, after V lost 4 bases and J lost 3 bases. Germline V gives CDR1 SGHNT, CDR2 YYREEE (reference sequence). The length of the CDR3 is 15 residues. CDR3 loop: CASSPGQGRTDTQYF. As DNA, the CDR3 is TGTGCCAGCAGCCCGGGACAGGGAAGGACAGATACGCAGTATTTT.

The rearrangement uses TRBV27 and TRBJ2-5; the match to TRBD1 covers 7 bases. The junction had 13 bases not matched to a gene; V was cut back by 4 bases and J by 5 bases. Germline V gives CDR1 MNHEY, CDR2 SMNVEV (reference sequence). The CDR3 sequence is 16 residues long. CDR3 nucleotide sequence: TGTGCCAGCAGTTCCTCCCGGGACAGCCCCTTGGAGACCCAGTACTTC. Protein: CASSSSRDSPLETQYF.